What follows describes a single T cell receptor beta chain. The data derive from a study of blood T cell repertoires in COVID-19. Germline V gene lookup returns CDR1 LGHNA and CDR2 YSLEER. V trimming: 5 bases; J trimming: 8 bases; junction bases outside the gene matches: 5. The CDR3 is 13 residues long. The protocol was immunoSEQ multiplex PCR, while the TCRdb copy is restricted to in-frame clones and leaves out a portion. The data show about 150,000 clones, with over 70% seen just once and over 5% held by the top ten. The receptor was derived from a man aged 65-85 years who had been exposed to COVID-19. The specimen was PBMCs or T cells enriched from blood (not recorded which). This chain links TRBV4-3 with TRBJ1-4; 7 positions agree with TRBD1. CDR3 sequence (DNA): TGCGCCAGCAGCGCACAGGGGTACGAAAAACTGTTTTTT. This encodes CASSAQGYEKLFF.